These T cell receptor beta chains were read from a single sample in a study of blood T cell repertoires in COVID-19. Data came from immunoSEQ multiplex PCR; TCRdb stores just in-frame clones and leaves some out. The table includes approximately 51,000 clones, about 88% detected once. The sample taken for sequencing was peripheral blood. The receptors were gathered from a man in his forties with active COVID-19. Both conserved end residues are part of each CDR3. A D gene is named only where the DNA matches it firmly. Some rows have no size entry. The others give once, few or many, or a class for an expanded clone.

TRBV7-3	few	TRBJ1-2	TRBD1	CASSLTAEGAGYGYTF	TGTGCCAGCAGCTTAACGGCGGAGGGGGCGGGCTATGGCTACACCTTC
TRBV15	.	TRBJ2-1	TRBD2	CATSRATSGAYNEQFF	TGTGCCACCAGCAGAGCAACTAGCGGAGCCTACAATGAGCAGTTCTTC
TRBV15	.	TRBJ2-5	TRBD2	CATSRDPRTSGRETQYF	TGTGCCACCAGCAGAGATCCAAGGACTAGCGGGCGGGAGACCCAGTACTTC
TRBV3-1/TRBV3-2	few	TRBJ2-3	TRBD2	CASSLGGGGNTQYF	TGTGCCAGCAGCCTGGGTGGGGGGGGTAATACGCAGTATTTT
TRBV18	.	TRBJ2-7	TRBD1	CASSGGQGTYEQYF	TGTGCCAGCTCAGGGGGACAGGGCACCTACGAGCAGTACTTC
TRBV12-2	.	TRBJ2-5	.	CASRLGGRQLPQLWGQGERETQYF	TGTGCAAGTCGCTTAGGGGGGAGACAGCTACCCCAATTGTGGGGACAGGGTGAGAGGGAGACCCAGTACTTC
TRBV6-5	few	TRBJ2-1	.	CASTVTQGNEQFF	TGTGCCAGCACTGTTACACAGGGCAATGAGCAGTTCTTC
TRBV28	.	TRBJ1-5	TRBD1	CASRRSGTGGLGQPQHF	TGTGCCAGCAGGCGATCCGGGACAGGGGGCTTGGGACAGCCCCAGCATTTT
TRBV7-2	once	TRBJ2-5	TRBD2	CASSFGAGEETQYF	TGTGCCAGCAGCTTTGGGGCGGGAGAAGAGACCCAGTACTTC
TRBV27	.	TRBJ2-7	TRBD2	CASSSHRGAYEQYF	TGTGCCAGCAGTTCCCACCGGGGGGCCTACGAGCAGTACTTC
TRBV28	.	TRBJ1-2	.	CASSSSPLNYGYTF	TGTGCCAGCAGTTCTAGCCCTTTGAACTATGGCTACACCTTC
TRBV7-8	.	TRBJ1-1	TRBD1	CASSKDRVDTEAFF	TGTGCCAGCAGCAAGGACAGGGTTGACACTGAAGCTTTCTTT
TRBV9	once	TRBJ2-7	.	CASSVYDGSSYEQYF	TGTGCCAGCAGCGTTTATGACGGGAGCTCCTACGAGCAGTACTTC
TRBV7-2	.	TRBJ2-5	TRBD2	CASSSRLAGGTQYF	TGTGCCAGCAGCTCCCGGTTAGCGGGAGGGACCCAGTACTTC
TRBV5-1	once	TRBJ2-6	TRBD2	CASSLGLALSGANVLTF	TGCGCCAGCAGCTTGGGACTAGCGCTCTCTGGGGCCAACGTCCTGACTTTC
TRBV27	.	TRBJ1-1	.	CASSLNPTGDTEAFF	TGTGCCAGCAGTTTAAACCCGACAGGAGACACTGAAGCTTTCTTT
TRBV4-1	.	TRBJ1-1	.	CASSQDGQGYAEAFF	TGCGCCAGCAGCCAAGATGGGCAGGGCTATGCTGAAGCTTTCTTT
TRBV5-1	.	TRBJ1-2	.	CASSAGVGYGYTF	TGCGCCAGCAGCGCAGGGGTAGGCTATGGCTACACCTTC
TRBV28	.	TRBJ1-4	.	CASSFSTEGDNEKLFF	TGTGCCAGCAGTTTTTCGACGGAGGGAGATAATGAAAAACTGTTTTTT
TRBV18	.	TRBJ1-1	.	CASSPQPNTEAFF	TGTGCCAGCTCACCACAGCCGAACACTGAAGCTTTCTTT
TRBV6-4	few	TRBJ2-1	TRBD2	CASSGTSGSYNEQFF	TGTGCCAGCAGTGGGACTAGCGGCTCCTACAATGAGCAGTTCTTC
TRBV27	.	TRBJ1-1	TRBD1	CASFAGTANTEAFF	TGTGCCAGCTTTGCCGGGACAGCCAACACTGAAGCTTTCTTT
TRBV24-1	.	TRBJ2-1	.	CATSDFGGSYNEQFF	TGTGCCACCAGTGATTTTGGGGGGTCCTACAATGAGCAGTTCTTC
TRBV19	.	TRBJ2-1	TRBD1	CASHRQGTYNEQFF	TGTGCCAGTCATAGACAGGGGACTTACAATGAGCAGTTCTTC
TRBV6-2/TRBV6-3	.	TRBJ1-5	.	CASSYVISGREPQHF	TGTGCCAGCAGTTATGTGATAAGTGGTCGGGAGCCCCAGCATTTT
TRBV19	.	TRBJ2-1	TRBD2	CASSVPSGRGNEQFF	TGTGCCAGTAGTGTACCTAGCGGGAGAGGCAATGAGCAGTTCTTC
TRBV9	.	TRBJ1-1	.	CASSVQGHTEAFF	TGTGCCAGCAGCGTCCAGGGGCACACTGAAGCTTTCTTT
TRBV11-1	.	TRBJ2-7	TRBD1	CASSSITGTGSYEQYF	TGTGCCAGCAGCTCCATCACCGGGACAGGGTCCTACGAGCAGTACTTC
TRBV2	.	TRBJ1-2	.	CASSDFQGGVGYTF	TGTGCCAGCAGTGACTTTCAGGGTGGAGTTGGCTACACCTTC
TRBV6-2/TRBV6-3	.	TRBJ2-7	.	CASSPYLYEQYF	TGTGCCAGCAGCCCATATCTCTACGAGCAGTACTTC
TRBV13	once	TRBJ1-1	.	CASSFSAEDTEAFF	TGTGCCAGCAGCTTCTCCGCTGAGGACACTGAAGCTTTCTTT
TRBV9	.	TRBJ2-7	TRBD2	CASSVAGTSGYEQYF	TGTGCCAGCAGCGTTGCCGGGACTAGCGGCTACGAGCAGTACTTC
TRBV12-5	.	TRBJ1-2	TRBD1	CASGPGGSYGYTF	TGTGCTAGTGGTCCAGGGGGAAGTTATGGCTACACCTTC
TRBV7-3	.	TRBJ2-1	TRBD1	CASSWTGVNEQFF	TGTGCCAGCAGCTGGACAGGGGTCAATGAGCAGTTCTTC
TRBV10-3	.	TRBJ2-7	.	CAISAGLTSYEQYF	TGTGCCATCAGCGCGGGACTTACGTCCTACGAGCAGTACTTC
TRBV6-1	.	TRBJ1-5	.	CASSESSSRQPQHF	TGTGCCAGCAGTGAATCTTCCTCTAGACAGCCCCAGCATTTT
TRBV28	.	TRBJ1-6	.	CASTELTNSPLHF	TGTGCCAGCACCGAACTTACGAATTCACCCCTCCACTTT
TRBV3-1/TRBV3-2	.	TRBJ1-2	TRBD1	CASSQYGGQGENGYTF	TGTGCCAGCAGCCAATATGGGGGACAGGGGGAAAATGGCTACACCTTC
TRBV27	.	TRBJ2-5	.	CASSPRQADGTQYF	TGTGCCAGCAGTCCGCGACAGGCAGATGGGACCCAGTACTTC
TRBV27	.	TRBJ1-5	TRBD1	CASRAGQGAGQPQHF	TGTGCCAGCAGGGCCGGACAGGGGGCTGGACAGCCCCAGCATTTT
TRBV28	.	TRBJ1-2	.	CASSRDYGYTF	TGTGCCAGCAGTCGGGATTATGGCTACACCTTC
TRBV24-1	.	TRBJ2-1	.	CATSGLLGLGEDNEQFF	TGTGCCACCAGTGGTTTACTTGGACTGGGCGAAGACAATGAGCAGTTCTTC
TRBV3-1/TRBV3-2	.	TRBJ1-2	TRBD1	CASRLTGSFGGYTF	TGTGCCAGCAGGCTGACAGGGTCCTTTGGTGGCTACACCTTC
TRBV7-6	.	TRBJ2-1	TRBD2	CASSLVALAGGLGEQFF	TGTGCCAGCAGCTTAGTCGCGCTAGCGGGCGGACTGGGTGAGCAGTTCTTC
TRBV5-6	.	TRBJ2-5	TRBD2	CASSFGAGVTETQYF	TGTGCCAGCAGCTTTGGAGCGGGAGTAACGGAGACCCAGTACTTC
TRBV13	.	TRBJ1-5	.	CASSLRGAGQPQHF	TGTGCCAGCAGCTTACGGGGGGCCGGGCAGCCCCAGCATTTT
TRBV18	few	TRBJ2-6	.	CASSPLGQGTGANVLTF	TGTGCCAGCTCACCGCTGGGGCAGGGTACTGGGGCCAACGTCCTGACTTTC
TRBV27	.	TRBJ2-7	.	CASSSRTGPRDEQYF	TGTGCCAGCAGTTCGAGAACAGGGCCGAGAGACGAGCAGTACTTC
TRBV6-6	.	TRBJ2-7	TRBD1	CASSFDRGNEQYF	TGTGCCAGCAGTTTCGACAGGGGTAACGAGCAGTACTTC
TRBV7-9	.	TRBJ2-7	.	CASSLGVSVSYEQYF	TGTGCCAGCAGCTTAGGTGTAAGCGTCTCCTACGAGCAGTACTTC
TRBV7-3	.	TRBJ1-3	.	CASSLEGTSGNTIYF	TGTGCCAGCAGCTTAGAGGGCACCTCTGGAAACACCATATATTTT
TRBV5-1	.	TRBJ2-1	.	CASRTETSSYNEQFF	TGCGCCAGCAGAACAGAAACCAGCTCCTACAATGAGCAGTTCTTC